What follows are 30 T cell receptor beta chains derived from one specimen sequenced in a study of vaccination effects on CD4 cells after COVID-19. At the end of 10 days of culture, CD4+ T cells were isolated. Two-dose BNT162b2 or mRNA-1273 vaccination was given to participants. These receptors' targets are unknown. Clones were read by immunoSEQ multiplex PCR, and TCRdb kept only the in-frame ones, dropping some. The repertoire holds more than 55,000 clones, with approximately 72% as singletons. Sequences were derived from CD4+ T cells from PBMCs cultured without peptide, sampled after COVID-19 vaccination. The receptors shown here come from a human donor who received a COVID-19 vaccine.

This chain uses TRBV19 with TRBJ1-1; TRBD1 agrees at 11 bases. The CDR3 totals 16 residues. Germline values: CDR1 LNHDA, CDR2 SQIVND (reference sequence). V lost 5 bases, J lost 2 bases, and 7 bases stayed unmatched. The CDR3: CASSVDRGPANTEAFF. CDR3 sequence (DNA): TGTGCCAGTAGTGTGGACAGGGGGCCCGCTAACACTGAAGCTTTCTTT.

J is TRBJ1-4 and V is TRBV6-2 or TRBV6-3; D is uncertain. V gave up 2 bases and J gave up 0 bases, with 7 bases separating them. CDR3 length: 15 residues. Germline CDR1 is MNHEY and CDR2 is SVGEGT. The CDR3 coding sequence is TGTGCCAGCAGTTACCTCCGTGCAACTAATGAAAAACTGTTTTTT. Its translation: CASSYLRATNEKLFF.

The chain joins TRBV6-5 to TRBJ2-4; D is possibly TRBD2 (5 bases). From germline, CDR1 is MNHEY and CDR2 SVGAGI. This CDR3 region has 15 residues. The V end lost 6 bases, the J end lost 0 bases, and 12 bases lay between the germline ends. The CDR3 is CASSPGGLAKNIQYF. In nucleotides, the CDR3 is TGTGCCAGCAGCCCAGGAGGTCTAGCCAAAAACATTCAGTACTTC.

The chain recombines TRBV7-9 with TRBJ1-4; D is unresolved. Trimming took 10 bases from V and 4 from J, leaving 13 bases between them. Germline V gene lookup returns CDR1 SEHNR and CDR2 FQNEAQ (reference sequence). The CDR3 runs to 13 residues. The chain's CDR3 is CATLRTGNEKLFF. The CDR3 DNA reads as TGTGCCACCTTACGGACGGGTAATGAAAAACTGTTTTTT.

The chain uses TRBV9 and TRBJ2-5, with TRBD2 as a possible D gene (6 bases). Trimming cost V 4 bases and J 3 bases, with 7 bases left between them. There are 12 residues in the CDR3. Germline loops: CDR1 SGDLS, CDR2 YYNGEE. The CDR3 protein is CASSSGEETQYF. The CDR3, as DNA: TGTGCCAGCAGCTCGGGGGAAGAGACCCAGTACTTC. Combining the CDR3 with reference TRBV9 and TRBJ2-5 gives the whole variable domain DSGVTQTPKHLITATGQRVTLRCSPRSGDLSVYWYQQSLDQGLQFLIQYYNGEERAKGNILERFSAQQFPDLHSELNLSSLELGDSALYFCASSSGEETQYFGPGTRLLVL.

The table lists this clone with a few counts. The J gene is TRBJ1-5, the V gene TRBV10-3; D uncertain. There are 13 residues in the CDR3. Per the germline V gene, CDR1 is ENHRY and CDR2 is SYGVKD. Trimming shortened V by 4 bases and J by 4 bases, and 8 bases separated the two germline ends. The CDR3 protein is CAISGQKNQPQHF. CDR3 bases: TGTGCCATCAGTGGCCAGAAAAATCAGCCCCAGCATTTT.

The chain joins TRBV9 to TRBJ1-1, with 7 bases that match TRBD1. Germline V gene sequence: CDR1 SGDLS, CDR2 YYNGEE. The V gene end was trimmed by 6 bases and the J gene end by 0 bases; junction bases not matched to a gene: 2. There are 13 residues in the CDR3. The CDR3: CASNRGMNTEAFF. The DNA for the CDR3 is TGTGCCAGCAACAGGGGCATGAACACTGAAGCTTTCTTT.

CDR3 region: CATSETTGPQHF. The DNA for the CDR3 is TGTGCCACCAGCGAGACTACCGGGCCCCAGCATTTT. This rearrangement joins TRBV15 to TRBJ1-5, with unresolved D. Trimming cost V 5 bases and J 9 bases, with 11 bases left between them. Germline values: CDR1 LNHNV, CDR2 YYDKDF (reference sequence). The CDR3 length is 12 residues.

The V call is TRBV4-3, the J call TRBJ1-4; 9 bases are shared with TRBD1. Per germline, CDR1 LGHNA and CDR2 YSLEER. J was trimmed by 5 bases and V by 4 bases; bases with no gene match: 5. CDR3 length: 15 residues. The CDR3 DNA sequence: TGCGCCAGCAGCCTTACCGGGACAGGGAATGAAAAACTGTTTTTT. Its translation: CASSLTGTGNEKLFF.

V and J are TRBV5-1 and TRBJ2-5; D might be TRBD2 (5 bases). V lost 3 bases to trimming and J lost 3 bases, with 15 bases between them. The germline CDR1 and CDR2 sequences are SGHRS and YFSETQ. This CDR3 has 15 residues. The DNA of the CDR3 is TGCGCCAGCAGCTCGGGATCTGTCTGGAAAGAGACCCAGTACTTC. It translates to CASSSGSVWKETQYF.

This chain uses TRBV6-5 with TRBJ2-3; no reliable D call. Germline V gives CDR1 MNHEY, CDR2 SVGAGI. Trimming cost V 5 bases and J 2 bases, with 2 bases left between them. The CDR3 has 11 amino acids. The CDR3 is CASSNTDTQYF. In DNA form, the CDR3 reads TGTGCCAGCAGTAACACAGATACGCAGTATTTT.

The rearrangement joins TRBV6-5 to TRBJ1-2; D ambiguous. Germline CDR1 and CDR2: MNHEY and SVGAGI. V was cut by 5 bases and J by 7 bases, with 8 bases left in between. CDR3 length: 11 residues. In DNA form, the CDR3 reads TGTGCCAGCAGTCCCGACATTGGCTACACCTTC. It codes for CASSPDIGYTF.

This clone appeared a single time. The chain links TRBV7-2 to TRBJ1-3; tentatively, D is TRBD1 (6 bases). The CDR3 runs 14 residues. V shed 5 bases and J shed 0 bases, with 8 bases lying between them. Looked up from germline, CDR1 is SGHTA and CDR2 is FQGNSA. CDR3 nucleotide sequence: TGTGCCAGCAGCGGGGGACACTCTGGAAACACCATATATTTT. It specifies CASSGGHSGNTIYF.

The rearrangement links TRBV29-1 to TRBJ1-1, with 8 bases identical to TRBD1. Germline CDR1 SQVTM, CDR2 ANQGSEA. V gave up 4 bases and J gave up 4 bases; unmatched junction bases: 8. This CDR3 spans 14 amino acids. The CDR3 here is CSVAAGGGSTEAFF. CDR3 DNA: TGCAGCGTTGCGGCAGGGGGCGGGAGCACTGAAGCTTTCTTT.

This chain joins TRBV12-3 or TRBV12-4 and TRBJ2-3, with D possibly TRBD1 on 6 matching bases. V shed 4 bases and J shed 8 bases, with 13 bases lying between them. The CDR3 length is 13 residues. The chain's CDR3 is CASSSSDSGTQYF. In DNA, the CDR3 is TGTGCCAGCAGTTCCTCGGACAGCGGTACGCAGTATTTT.

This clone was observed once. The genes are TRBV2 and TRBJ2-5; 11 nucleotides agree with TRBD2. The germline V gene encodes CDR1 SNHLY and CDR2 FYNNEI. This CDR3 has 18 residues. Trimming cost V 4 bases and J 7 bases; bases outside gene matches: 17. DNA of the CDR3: TGTGCCAGCAGTGTTAGGGTAGCGGGAGGGGTTTTGAAGGCGACCCAGTACTTC. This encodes CASSVRVAGGVLKATQYF.

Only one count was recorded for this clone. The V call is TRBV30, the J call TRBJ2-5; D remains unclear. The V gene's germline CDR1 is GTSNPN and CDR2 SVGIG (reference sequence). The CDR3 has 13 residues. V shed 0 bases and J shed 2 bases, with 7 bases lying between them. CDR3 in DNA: TGTGCCTGGAGTGTAGGATTGCAAGAGACCCAGTACTTC. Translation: CAWSVGLQETQYF.

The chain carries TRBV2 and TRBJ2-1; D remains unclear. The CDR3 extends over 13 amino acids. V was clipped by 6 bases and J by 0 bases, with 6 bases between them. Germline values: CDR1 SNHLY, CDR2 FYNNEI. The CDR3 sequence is CASRLSSYNEQFF. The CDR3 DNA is TGTGCCAGCAGATTAAGCTCCTACAATGAGCAGTTCTTC.

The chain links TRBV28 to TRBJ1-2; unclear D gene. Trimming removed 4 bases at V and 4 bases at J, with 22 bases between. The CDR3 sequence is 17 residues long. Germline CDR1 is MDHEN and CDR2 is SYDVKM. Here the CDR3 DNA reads TGTGCCAGCAGTTCAATTGAGGGTCCCCCGATCTTCTATGGCTACACCTTC. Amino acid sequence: CASSSIEGPPIFYGYTF.

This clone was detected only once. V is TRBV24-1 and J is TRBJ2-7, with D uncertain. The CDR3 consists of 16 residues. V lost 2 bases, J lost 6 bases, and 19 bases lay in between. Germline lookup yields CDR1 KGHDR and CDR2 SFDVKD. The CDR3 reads CATSDSDLGPIGEQYF. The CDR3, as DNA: TGTGCCACCAGTGATTCAGATTTAGGGCCAATCGGCGAGCAGTACTTC.

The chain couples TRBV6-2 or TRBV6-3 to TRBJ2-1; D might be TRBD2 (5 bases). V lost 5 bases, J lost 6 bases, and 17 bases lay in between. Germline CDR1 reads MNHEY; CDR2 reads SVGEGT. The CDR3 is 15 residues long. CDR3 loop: CASSVGLQRANEQFF. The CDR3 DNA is TGTGCCAGCAGTGTCGGGCTTCAGAGGGCCAATGAGCAGTTCTTC.

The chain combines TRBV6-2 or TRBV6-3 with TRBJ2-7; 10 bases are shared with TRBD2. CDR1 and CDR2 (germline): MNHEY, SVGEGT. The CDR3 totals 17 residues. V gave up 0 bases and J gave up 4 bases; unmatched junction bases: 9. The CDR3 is CASSYSIQPSGGYEQYF. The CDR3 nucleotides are TGTGCCAGCAGTTACTCGATCCAGCCTAGCGGGGGTTACGAGCAGTACTTC.

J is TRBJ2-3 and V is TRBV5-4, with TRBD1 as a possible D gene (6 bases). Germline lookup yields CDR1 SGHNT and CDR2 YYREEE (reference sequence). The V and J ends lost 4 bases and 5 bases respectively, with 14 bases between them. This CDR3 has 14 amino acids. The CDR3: CASSPLQGLDTQYF. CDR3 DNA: TGTGCCAGCAGCCCCTTGCAGGGGTTAGATACGCAGTATTTT.

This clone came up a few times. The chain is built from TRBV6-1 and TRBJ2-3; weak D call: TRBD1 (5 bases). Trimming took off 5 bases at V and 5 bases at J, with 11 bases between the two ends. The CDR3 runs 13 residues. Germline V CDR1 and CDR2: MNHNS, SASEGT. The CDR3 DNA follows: TGTGCCAGCAGTTGGTCACAGGAAGATACGCAGTATTTT. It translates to CASSWSQEDTQYF.

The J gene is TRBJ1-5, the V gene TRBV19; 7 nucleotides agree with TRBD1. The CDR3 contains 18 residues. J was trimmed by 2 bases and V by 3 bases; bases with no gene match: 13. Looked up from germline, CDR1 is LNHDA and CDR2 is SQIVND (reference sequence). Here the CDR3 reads CASSISARQGKGNQPQHF. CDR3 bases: TGTGCCAGTAGTATTTCGGCAAGACAGGGAAAGGGCAATCAGCCCCAGCATTTT. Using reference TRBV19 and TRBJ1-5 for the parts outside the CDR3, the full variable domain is DGGITQSPKYLFRKEGQNVTLSCEQNLNHDAMYWYRQDPGQGLRLIYYSQIVNDFQKGDIAEGYSVSREKKESFPLTVTSAQKNPTAFYLCASSISARQGKGNQPQHFGDGTRLSIL.

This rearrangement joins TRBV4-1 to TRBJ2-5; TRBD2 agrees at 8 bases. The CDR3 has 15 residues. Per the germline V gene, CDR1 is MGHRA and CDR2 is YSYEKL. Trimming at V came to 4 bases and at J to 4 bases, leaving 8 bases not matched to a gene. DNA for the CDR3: TGCGCCAGCAGCCCGATGGGACTAGGTCCAGAGACCCAGTACTTC. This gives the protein CASSPMGLGPETQYF.

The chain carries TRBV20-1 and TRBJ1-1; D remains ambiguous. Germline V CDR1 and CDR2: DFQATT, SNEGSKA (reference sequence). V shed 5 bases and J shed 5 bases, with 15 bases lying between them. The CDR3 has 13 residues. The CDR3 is CSAGGDYRTEAFF. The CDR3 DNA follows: TGCAGTGCTGGTGGGGATTATAGGACTGAAGCTTTCTTT.

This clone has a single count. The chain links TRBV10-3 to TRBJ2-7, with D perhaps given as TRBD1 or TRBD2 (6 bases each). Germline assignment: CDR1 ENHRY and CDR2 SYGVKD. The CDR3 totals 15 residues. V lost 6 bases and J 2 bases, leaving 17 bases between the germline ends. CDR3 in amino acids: CAIREGGTFTYEQYF. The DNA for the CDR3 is TGTGCCATCAGGGAGGGGGGCACCTTCACCTACGAGCAGTACTTC.

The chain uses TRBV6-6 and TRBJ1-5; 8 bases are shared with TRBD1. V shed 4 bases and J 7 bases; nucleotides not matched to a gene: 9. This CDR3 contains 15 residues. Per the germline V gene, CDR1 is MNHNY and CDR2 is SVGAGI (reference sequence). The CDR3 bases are TGTGCCAGCAGTTCTAACCTACAGGGGGGACAGCCCCAGCATTTT. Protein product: CASSSNLQGGQPQHF.

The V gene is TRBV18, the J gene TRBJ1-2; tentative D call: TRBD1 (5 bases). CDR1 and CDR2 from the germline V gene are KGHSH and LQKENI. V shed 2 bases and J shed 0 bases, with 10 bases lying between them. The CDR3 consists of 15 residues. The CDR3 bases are TGTGCCAGCTCACCAGGGGCAGTAGCTAACTATGGCTACACCTTC. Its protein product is CASSPGAVANYGYTF.